A single sample gave rise to the 19 T cell receptor beta chains below, sequenced in a study of spatial heterogeneity in lung cancer. MiXCR, applied by TCRdb to the 5' RACE reads, yields one record per CDR3 protein. The table has about 38,000 distinct CDR3 sequences, about 7.6% seen once. Specified time point: blood at routine non-recurrence follow-up after resection. The sequencing here drew on PBMCs, taken at follow-up. These receptors were collected from a male donor with early-stage non-small cell lung cancer.

At least ten counts were recorded for this clonotype. This chain joins TRBV6-5 and TRBJ1-2, with 7 bases identical to TRBD1. Germline-derived CDR1 and CDR2 are MNHEY and SVGAGI. J gave up 4 bases and V 6 bases, and 8 bases lay outside the gene matches. The CDR3 is made up of 14 amino acids. The CDR3 nucleotides are TGTGCCAGCAGGGAAGCGACAGGGACCTATGGCTACACCTTC. This gives the protein CASREATGTYGYTF.

This clonotype showed up many times. The chain is built from TRBV11-2 and TRBJ2-2, with 12 bases matching TRBD2. Germline values: CDR1 SGHAT, CDR2 FQNNGV. V shed 2 bases, J shed 0 bases, and the junction held 1 base outside the gene matches. The CDR3 has 17 residues. The CDR3 sequence: CASSLLAGGPNTGELFF. The DNA of the CDR3 is TGTGCCAGCAGCTTACTAGCGGGGGGGCCGAACACCGGGGAGCTGTTTTTT.

This clonotype was observed at least ten times. The chain combines TRBV7-9 with TRBJ1-2, with D unclear. CDR3 size: 13 residues. Trimming took 5 bases from V and 4 from J, leaving 11 bases between them. CDR1 and CDR2 (germline): SEHNR, FQNEAQ (reference sequence). The CDR3 DNA sequence: TGTGCCAGCAGCCCCGAGGAAGGCTATGGCTACACCTTC. It yields the protein CASSPEEGYGYTF.

The sample holds many counts of this clonotype. The CDR3, as DNA: TGTGCCAGCAGCGTAGCTAGCGGGGGTATCTACGAGCAGTACTTC. Translated, it gives CASSVASGGIYEQYF. The J gene is TRBJ2-7, the V gene TRBV9; 10 nucleotides match TRBD2. Trimming removed 0 bases from V and 3 bases from J; junction bases left unmatched: 3. Germline V gene data show CDR1 as SGDLS and CDR2 as YYNGEE. CDR3 length: 15 residues.

The rearrangement uses TRBV6-2 or TRBV6-3 and TRBJ1-2, with D maybe TRBD1 (6 bases). This CDR3 has 13 amino acids. Germline values: CDR1 MNHEY, CDR2 SVGEGT. V was pared by 8 bases and J by 4 bases, with 14 bases between. The CDR3 DNA is TGTGCCAGCCGCGCAAGGACAGCCTATGGCTACACCTTC. Its protein product is CASRARTAYGYTF.

This clonotype showed up many times. The V gene is TRBV12-3 or TRBV12-4, the J gene TRBJ2-1; 10 positions agree with TRBD1. This CDR3 spans 16 amino acids. Germline trimming cut 5 bases from V and 3 bases from J; bases unmatched to any gene: 7. The CDR3: CASSPRQGAFYNEQFF. CDR3 coding DNA: TGTGCCAGCAGTCCCCGACAGGGGGCTTTCTACAATGAGCAGTTCTTC.

There are many counts of this clonotype. The rearrangement links TRBV29-1 to TRBJ2-5, with D tentatively TRBD2 (5 bases). Germline CDR1 reads SQVTM; CDR2 reads ANQGSEA. The CDR3 totals 12 residues. The V and J ends lost 6 bases and 4 bases respectively, with 12 bases between them. CDR3 coding DNA: TGCAGCGTGGAGACCGGACTAGAGACCCAGTACTTC. Translating gives CSVETGLETQYF.

The chain employs TRBV13 and TRBJ2-1; a possible D gene is TRBD1 (5 bases). Trimming pared 1 base from V and 12 bases from J, leaving 19 bases between. The V gene's germline CDR1 is PRHDT and CDR2 FYEKMQ (reference sequence). CDR3 size: 15 residues. The CDR3 coding sequence is TGTGCCAGCAGCTTAGAGGGTAGGGGTACAAAGTCGCAGTTCTTC. It is translated as CASSLEGRGTKSQFF.

This clonotype was found many times. The chain has TRBV5-1 and TRBJ2-7; 12 nucleotides line up with TRBD1. J was trimmed by 0 bases and V by 4 bases; bases with no gene match: 5. In germline, CDR1 is SGHRS, CDR2 YFSETQ. The CDR3 covers 16 residues. The CDR3 reads CASSDPGQGASYEQYF. As DNA, the CDR3 is TGCGCCAGCAGCGATCCGGGACAGGGGGCCTCCTACGAGCAGTACTTC. Based on the CDR3 plus reference TRBV5-1 and TRBJ2-7, the full variable domain is KAGVTQTPRYLIKTRGQQVTLSCSPISGHRSVSWYQQTPGQGLQFLFEYFSETQRNKGNFPGRFSGRQFSNSRSEMNVSTLELGDSALYLCASSDPGQGASYEQYFGPGTRLTVT.

In its sample, this clonotype was seen a few times. The chain links TRBV30 to TRBJ1-4; 8 nucleotides agree with TRBD1. CDR1 is GTSNPN, CDR2 SVGIG, per germline (reference sequence). This CDR3 comprises 14 residues. The V and J ends lost 5 bases and 5 bases, in that order; junction bases with no gene match: 7. CDR3 coding DNA: TGTGCCTGGGGACAGGGAGGGGCGAATGAAAAACTGTTTTTT. Its protein product is CAWGQGGANEKLFF. Variable domain in full (rest from reference TRBV30 and TRBJ1-4): SQTIHQWPATLVQPVGSPLSLECTVEGTSNPNLYWYRQAAGRGLQLLFYSVGIGQISSEVPQNLSASRPQDRQFILSSKKLLLSDSGFYLCAWGQGGANEKLFFGSGTQLSVL.

Many counts were recorded for this clonotype. The J gene is TRBJ2-2, the V gene TRBV7-9, with D unclear. Trimming took off 2 bases at V and 1 base at J, with 8 bases between the two ends. The germline CDR1 and CDR2 sequences are SEHNR and FQNEAQ (reference sequence). The CDR3 runs 15 residues. CDR3 in amino acids: CASSLSSLNTGELFF. CDR3 DNA sequence: TGTGCCAGCAGCTTATCCTCTTTGAACACCGGGGAGCTGTTTTTT.

In this sample, this clonotype turned up many times. The chain uses TRBV6-2 or TRBV6-3 and TRBJ2-7; 8 bases are shared with TRBD1. The CDR3 is 16 residues long. V was pared by 2 bases and J by 0 bases, with 6 bases of the junction left unmatched. Germline lookup yields CDR1 MNHEY and CDR2 SVGEGT. Written as DNA, the CDR3 is TGTGCCAGCAGTTACGCAGGGACAGGAAACTCCTACGAGCAGTACTTC. Protein product: CASSYAGTGNSYEQYF.

In its sample, this clonotype was seen many times. The V gene is TRBV7-2, the J gene TRBJ2-7; D gene unclear. There are 12 residues in the CDR3. The V gene lost 4 bases and the J gene lost 6 bases, with 10 bases spanning the gap. Germline CDR1 reads SGHTA; CDR2 reads FQGNSA. Here the CDR3 DNA reads TGTGCCAGCAGCTCAGAGTGGGTCGAGCAGTACTTC. It translates to CASSSEWVEQYF.

This clonotype was recorded at least ten times. The chain is built from TRBV2 and TRBJ2-3; a possible D gene is TRBD2 (6 bases). V was pared by 4 bases and J by 2 bases, with 10 bases between. The CDR3 covers 14 residues. From germline, CDR1 is SNHLY and CDR2 FYNNEI. CDR3 amino acids: CASSAGDNTDTQYF. The CDR3 DNA follows: TGTGCCAGCAGTGCGGGGGATAACACAGATACGCAGTATTTT. Drawing the rest from reference TRBV2 and TRBJ2-3, the complete variable domain is EPEVTQTPSHQVTQMGQEVILRCVPISNHLYFYWYRQILGQKVEFLVSFYNNEISEKSEIFDDQFSVERPDGSNFTLKIRSTKLEDSAMYFCASSAGDNTDTQYFGPGTRLTVL.

This clonotype was seen ten or more times. The chain employs TRBV2 and TRBJ1-4; D is unresolved. Germline V lookup: CDR1 SNHLY, CDR2 FYNNEI. This CDR3 has 14 residues. The V gene lost 2 bases and the J gene lost 4 bases, with 8 bases spanning the gap. The CDR3 here is CASSEKQYNEKLFF. The CDR3 DNA follows: TGTGCCAGCAGTGAAAAACAGTATAATGAAAAACTGTTTTTT.

For this clonotype: It may be a read error: a sequence one base away is much more abundant. Here the CDR3 omits its conserved ending phenylalanine or tryptophan, so a read error is the likely source. The chain recombines TRBV2 with TRBJ1-5; TRBD1 matches at 9 bases. The CDR3 runs to 14 residues. Germline V gene sequence: CDR1 SNHLY, CDR2 FYNNEI. V dropped 6 bases and J dropped 3; count of bases not matched to a gene: 3. The CDR3 DNA sequence: TGTGCCAGCAGGGGACAGGGTAACAATCAGCCCCAGCATTAT. This codes for CASRGQGNNQPQHY.

In this sample, this clonotype turned up a few times. The chain recombines TRBV5-5 with TRBJ2-2; D gene unclear. Germline loops: CDR1 SGHKS, CDR2 YYEKEE (reference sequence). V was trimmed by 5 bases and J by 0 bases, leaving 8 bases between them. The CDR3 loop spans 14 amino acids. CDR3 region: CASSETANTGELFF. The CDR3 coding sequence is TGTGCCAGCAGTGAGACGGCGAACACCGGGGAGCTGTTTTTT.

This clonotype occurred a few times. This rearrangement joins TRBV18 to TRBJ1-3, with 7 bases lining up with TRBD1. V shed 5 bases and J 2 bases; nucleotides not matched to a gene: 6. The CDR3 runs 15 residues. CDR1 and CDR2 (germline): KGHSH, LQKENI. CDR3 nucleotide sequence: TGTGCCAGCTCAGGCGAAACAGGGGCTGGAAACACCATATATTTT. Translation: CASSGETGAGNTIYF.

The sample holds a few counts of this clonotype. The V and J genes are TRBV7-8 and TRBJ1-6; TRBD1 is a possible D gene (5 bases). Germline CDR1 is SGHVS and CDR2 is FQNEAQ. Trimming shortened V by 0 bases and J by 5 bases, and 11 bases separated the two germline ends. There are 16 residues in the CDR3. The CDR3 sequence is CASSLAAWGDNSPLHF. CDR3 DNA sequence: TGTGCCAGCAGCTTAGCGGCCTGGGGGGATAATTCACCCCTCCACTTT.